These 14 T cell receptor beta chains originate from one sample sequenced in a study of OX40 agonist ivuxolimab in advanced cancers. Repertoires were generated with immunoSEQ multiplex PCR, while TCRdb's copy carries only in-frame clones and drops some. The table has 65,000 to 80,000 clones, 70% to 90% seen once; the top ten hold under 15%. Sequences were derived from CD4+ or CD8+ T cells sorted from blood, sampled in a trial of the OX40 agonist ivuxolimab. These receptors were obtained from an adult with an advanced solid tumor such as melanoma, head and neck, liver or kidney cancer.

The J gene is TRBJ1-4, the V gene TRBV6-6, with no clear D. CDR1 is MNHNY and CDR2 is SVGAGI in the germline V gene (reference sequence). CDR3 length equals 13 residues. Trimming cost V 6 bases and J 6 bases, with 11 bases left between them. The CDR3 DNA sequence: TGTGCCAGCAGCTACCTAAAGGATGAAAAACTGTTTTTT. Protein: CASSYLKDEKLFF.

The J gene is TRBJ2-3, the V gene TRBV27; TRBD1 aligns across 8 bases. CDR1 and CDR2 from the germline V gene are MNHEY and SMNVEV (reference sequence). J gave up 3 bases and V 5 bases, and 7 bases lay outside the gene matches. CDR3 length: 15 amino acids. CDR3 in amino acids: CASSLGQGLTDTQYF. In nucleotides, the CDR3 is TGTGCCAGCAGTCTTGGACAGGGATTGACAGATACGCAGTATTTT.

The chain couples TRBV11-3 to TRBJ2-5, with D perhaps assigned TRBD1 or TRBD2 (6 bases each). The V gene's germline CDR1 is SGHNT and CDR2 YENEEA. Trimming stripped 4 bases from V and 4 bases from J, with 16 bases between. The CDR3 is 15 amino acids. The CDR3 loop reads CASSSPGGRGETQYF. DNA of the CDR3: TGTGCCAGCAGCTCCCCCGGGGGCAGGGGAGAGACCCAGTACTTC.

V is TRBV30 and J is TRBJ2-5, with 9 positions matching TRBD2. The DNA matches TRBJ2-7 better at its end, which makes the J call doubtful. The CDR3 totals 15 residues. Germline V gene sequence: CDR1 GTSNPN, CDR2 SVGIG (reference sequence). CDR3 amino acids: CAWSGYMTSGYEQYF. In DNA, the CDR3 is TGTGCCTGGAGCGGGTACATGACTAGCGGATACGAGCAGTACTTC.

This chain connects TRBV18 to TRBJ1-6, with 12 bases matching TRBD1. The J segment lost 6 bases and the V segment lost 3 bases, leaving 0 bases of the junction unmatched. Germline V gene lookup returns CDR1 KGHSH and CDR2 LQKENI. The CDR3 spans 15 residues. The CDR3 coding sequence is TGTGCCAGCTCACCGGGACAGGGGGCTAATTCACCCCTCCACTTT. It yields the protein CASSPGQGANSPLHF.

This rearrangement joins TRBV11-3 to TRBJ1-2; D unclear. CDR1 is SGHNT and CDR2 is YENEEA in the germline V gene. Trimming took 0 bases from V and 0 from J, leaving 11 bases between them. The CDR3 sequence is 16 residues long. The CDR3 here is CASSLDFASSNYGYTF. For the CDR3, the DNA is TGTGCCAGCAGCTTAGATTTTGCCAGCTCTAACTATGGCTACACCTTC.

This rearrangement joins TRBV18 to TRBJ1-2; D gene unclear. Germline V CDR1 and CDR2: KGHSH, LQKENI. CDR3 length: 16 residues. V dropped 0 bases and J dropped 4 bases, with 15 bases sitting between them. Written as DNA, the CDR3 is TGTGCCAGCTCACCACCGGTCTGGGAAGAACGCTATGGCTACACCTTC. Residues: CASSPPVWEERYGYTF.

The chain recombines TRBV28 with TRBJ2-1; D not certain. Germline assignment: CDR1 MDHEN and CDR2 SYDVKM. Trimming removed 1 base at V and 2 bases at J, with 12 bases between. This CDR3 is built from 16 residues. The CDR3 DNA reads as TGTGCCAGCAGTTTATCCGGAACCCAGACCTACAATGAGCAGTTCTTC. Encoded protein: CASSLSGTQTYNEQFF.

The CDR3 sequence: CASSWRGSGTEAFF. The DNA for the CDR3 is TGCGCCAGCAGCTGGAGGGGGTCCGGCACTGAAGCTTTCTTT. The V gene is TRBV5-1, the J gene TRBJ1-1; possible D gene TRBD1, 6 bases. Germline V lookup: CDR1 SGHRS, CDR2 YFSETQ. Trimming pared 3 bases from V and 4 bases from J, leaving 13 bases between. The CDR3 runs to 14 residues.

The rearrangement links TRBV11-3 to TRBJ2-3, with D perhaps matching TRBD1 (6 bases). V lost 0 bases and J lost 3, with 22 bases in between. This CDR3 is built from 19 residues. The germline gives CDR1 SGHNT, CDR2 YENEEA. CDR3 sequence reads: CASSLDRDIVIGSTDTQYF. CDR3 bases: TGTGCCAGCAGCTTAGACAGGGACATAGTGATCGGGTCGACAGATACGCAGTATTTT. Together with reference TRBV11-3 and TRBJ2-3, the CDR3 gives the full variable domain: EAGVVQSPRYKIIEKKQPVAFWCNPISGHNTLYWYLQNLGQGPELLIRYENEEAVDDSQLPKDRFSAERLKGVDSTLKIQPAELGDSAVYLCASSLDRDIVIGSTDTQYFGPGTRLTVL.

The chain is built from TRBV11-3 and TRBJ2-2; D might be TRBD2 (6 bases). The CDR3 contains 18 residues. Germline V gene sequence: CDR1 SGHNT, CDR2 YENEEA. V lost 1 base and J lost 2, with 17 bases in between. Here the CDR3 DNA reads TGTGCCAGCAGCTTAGGGTATATCGGGACTGGAAACACCGGGGAGCTGTTTTTT. Amino acids: CASSLGYIGTGNTGELFF. Full variable domain (rest looked up from reference TRBV11-3 and TRBJ2-2): EAGVVQSPRYKIIEKKQPVAFWCNPISGHNTLYWYLQNLGQGPELLIRYENEEAVDDSQLPKDRFSAERLKGVDSTLKIQPAELGDSAVYLCASSLGYIGTGNTGELFFGEGSRLTVL.

In this sample, this clone turned up a few times. The chain joins TRBV28 to TRBJ1-2, with no clear D. CDR3 length: 12 amino acids. CDR1 is MDHEN and CDR2 is SYDVKM in the germline V gene. Trimming took 2 bases from V and 3 from J, leaving 4 bases between them. The CDR3 reads CASSLLYYGYTF. DNA of the CDR3: TGTGCCAGCAGTTTACTCTACTATGGCTACACCTTC.

V gene TRBV5-4 combines with J gene TRBJ2-7; 7 bases are shared with TRBD1. The CDR3 spans 13 residues. Germline loops: CDR1 SGHNT, CDR2 YYREEE (reference sequence). Trimming removed 2 bases from V and 4 bases from J; junction bases left unmatched: 3. CDR3 DNA sequence: TGTGCCAGCAGCTTTCGACAGGGTTACGAGCAGTACTTC. It codes for CASSFRQGYEQYF.

This sequence joins TRBV7-8 and TRBJ2-7, with D hard to call. The V gene lost 1 base and the J gene lost 0 bases, with 10 bases spanning the gap. CDR1 SGHVS and CDR2 FQNEAQ come from the germline V gene. The CDR3 has 15 amino acids. CDR3 residues: CASSLVRRSSYEQYF. The CDR3 region has the DNA TGTGCCAGCAGCTTAGTCCGGCGGAGCTCCTACGAGCAGTACTTC.